The source of this TCR beta chain is a study of vaccination and CD4 T cells after COVID-19. With respect to this clonotype: The antigen remains unidentified.

The Oncomine TCR Beta short-read assay was applied to DNA of cultured CD4+ T cells. One entry per CDR3 protein, called by TCRdb with MiXCR from the PCR reads. The sample contains more than 9,500 distinct CDR3 sequences, approximately 50% of which appear only once. Treatment noted: approximately nine-day PBMC culture with coronavirus spike peptide pools or control peptides (ViraFEST assay). V was trimmed by 7 bases and J by 1 base, leaving 17 bases between them. This CDR3 has 15 amino acids. Looked up from germline, CDR1 is DFQATT and CDR2 is SNEGSKA (reference sequence). The clonotype comes from a human donor who had recovered from COVID-19. The sample taken for sequencing was CD4+ T cells from blood, cultured in vitro. This sequence joins TRBV20-1 and TRBJ2-1; D is perhaps TRBD2 (6 bases). CDR3 amino acids: CSVSAGTPSYNEQFF. CDR3 in DNA: TGCAGTGTTAGTGCCGGGACTCCATCCTACAATGAGCAGTTCTTC.